Following are 15 T cell receptor beta chains from one sample sequenced in a study of long-term antiretroviral therapy in people with HIV. At the survey level, the v3.0 immunoSEQ assay was run. The assay was immunoSEQ multiplex PCR, and TCRdb's table has in-frame clones only and misses some. Found here are roughly 30,000 clones, 85% to 90% of them singletons; the top ten hold 8% to 9%. Sequenced here: unsorted PBMCs, sampled 4.8 years after starting antiretroviral therapy. The receptor source for this set is a man aged 40-55 years with HIV.

This chain uses TRBV28 with TRBJ2-1; the D gene is possibly TRBD1 (5 bases). The CDR3 totals 15 residues. Trimming removed 6 bases at V and 8 bases at J, with 20 bases between. Germline CDR1 reads MDHEN; CDR2 reads SYDVKM. The CDR3 DNA sequence: TGTGCCAGCAGGGGCGATCAGGGTTTACTGGATGAGCAGTTCTTC. Translated, it gives CASRGDQGLLDEQFF.

This chain connects TRBV29-1 to TRBJ1-3, with D unresolved. Trimming removed 4 bases from V and 0 bases from J, with 7 bases in between. This CDR3 is built from 13 residues. From germline, CDR1 is SQVTM and CDR2 ANQGSEA. The CDR3 nucleotides read TGCAGCGTTGTACCCAACTCTGGAAACACCATATATTTT. It yields the protein CSVVPNSGNTIYF.

V and J are TRBV7-2 and TRBJ2-7; possibly TRBD2 for D (5 bases). This CDR3 is built from 16 residues. Germline V lookup: CDR1 SGHTA, CDR2 FQGNSA. The ends were cut back, 1 base at V and 2 bases at J, with 15 bases in the middle. The DNA of the CDR3 is TGTGCCAGCAGCTTAGTTGGTGGGAGAGTAACCTACGAGCAGTACTTC. This codes for CASSLVGGRVTYEQYF.

The rearrangement uses TRBV27 and TRBJ2-7; unclear D gene. CDR1 and CDR2 (germline): MNHEY, SMNVEV (reference sequence). The CDR3 sequence is 15 residues long. V lost 0 bases and J lost 3, with 12 bases in between. CDR3 sequence: CASSLSTPKYYEQYF. The CDR3 nucleotides are TGTGCCAGCAGTTTATCGACGCCCAAATACTACGAGCAGTACTTC.

The CDR3 nucleotides read TGTGCCATCAGTGAGTCGATTGGGGAGCCCCAGCATTTT. Protein: CAISESIGEPQHF. V usage is TRBV10-3 and J usage is TRBJ1-5; D not resolved. Trimming took off 0 bases at V and 8 bases at J, with 8 bases between the two ends. The CDR3 extends over 13 amino acids. Germline CDR1 and CDR2: ENHRY and SYGVKD.

V usage is TRBV5-1 and J usage is TRBJ2-1, with 8 nucleotides matching TRBD1. The V gene's germline CDR1 is SGHRS and CDR2 YFSETQ. The CDR3 is made up of 15 amino acids. The ends lost 0 bases at V and 9 bases at J; junction bases unmatched: 8. DNA of the CDR3: TGCGCCAGCAGCTTGGTAGGGGACAGGTCTGGTGAGCAGTTCTTC. Translated: CASSLVGDRSGEQFF.

In DNA, the CDR3 is TGTGCCATCAGATATAGCGGGAGCTCCTACGAGCAGTACTTC. Protein sequence: CAIRYSGSSYEQYF. The V and J genes are TRBV10-3 and TRBJ2-7; the match to TRBD2 covers 9 bases. Unmatched junction bases numbered 3, after V lost 6 bases and J lost 0 bases. CDR1 and CDR2 from the germline V gene are ENHRY and SYGVKD. CDR3 length: 14 residues.

The chain combines TRBV7-9 with TRBJ2-3; the D is unclear. Trimming took 6 bases from V and 2 from J, leaving 15 bases between them. The CDR3 runs to 15 residues. Germline V gives CDR1 SEHNR, CDR2 FQNEAQ (reference sequence). CDR3 region: CASRLGPGVTDTQYF. CDR3 sequence (DNA): TGTGCCAGCAGACTGGGCCCTGGGGTCACAGATACGCAGTATTTT.

This chain links TRBV5-1 with TRBJ1-6, with TRBD1 as a possible D gene (6 bases). The CDR3 is 15 residues long. The V end was cut by 0 bases, the J end by 10 bases, with 14 bases between. The germline gives CDR1 SGHRS, CDR2 YFSETQ. The CDR3 nucleotides are TGCGCCAGCAGCTTGGGGGGGCAGGGCCGCTCACCCCTCCACTTT. It translates to CASSLGGQGRSPLHF.

This chain joins TRBV4-3 and TRBJ2-7; D gene unclear. The germline V and J ends were trimmed by 0 bases and 2 bases, with 11 bases remaining between them. This CDR3 is built from 15 residues. Germline lookup yields CDR1 LGHNA and CDR2 YSLEER. CDR3 nucleotide sequence: TGCGCCAGCAGCCAAGATCCGTTAGCTACCTACGAGCAGTACTTC. Translating it yields CASSQDPLATYEQYF.

The V and J genes are TRBV6-1 and TRBJ1-3; TRBD1 aligns across 10 bases. CDR1 and CDR2 from the germline V gene are MNHNS and SASEGT. J lost 1 base, V lost 4 bases, and 13 bases had no gene match. This CDR3 region has 19 residues. CDR3 coding DNA: TGTGCCAGCAGTGGGGGAGGGGACAGGGGTTTTTTTTCTGGAAACACCATATATTTT. Translated: CASSGGGDRGFFSGNTIYF.

The rearrangement links TRBV4-2 to TRBJ2-1; D unclear. CDR1 and CDR2 (germline): LGHNA, YNFKEQ. V lost 3 bases to trimming and J lost 7 bases, with 19 bases between them. CDR3 length: 16 residues. CDR3 nucleotide sequence: TGTGCCAGCAGCCAGGGTGGGTCCGTCCTTCATAATGAGCAGTTCTTC. It specifies CASSQGGSVLHNEQFF.

V gene TRBV28 combines with J gene TRBJ2-7; TRBD2 matches 7 bases. The CDR3 sequence is 16 residues long. V lost 8 bases, J lost 4 bases, and 17 bases stayed unmatched. Germline CDR1 and CDR2: MDHEN and SYDVKM. CDR3 DNA sequence: TGTGCCAGCTGCCCGGGACTAAATTCCAAAAAGTACGAGCAGTACTTC. Amino acids: CASCPGLNSKKYEQYF.

This rearrangement joins TRBV19 to TRBJ1-5; D gene unclear. CDR1 and CDR2 from the germline V gene are LNHDA and SQIVND (reference sequence). The CDR3 has 15 amino acids. Trimming took off 7 bases at V and 1 base at J, with 14 bases between the two ends. The DNA of the CDR3 is TGTGCCAGTACTCTCGAGCTGGGGAGCAATCAGCCCCAGCATTTT. It encodes CASTLELGSNQPQHF.

The V gene is TRBV2, the J gene TRBJ2-2; tentatively, D is TRBD2 (6 bases). V was pared by 9 bases and J by 7 bases, with 18 bases between. The CDR3 consists of 14 residues. From germline, CDR1 is SNHLY and CDR2 FYNNEI. CDR3 loop: CASKEDLGGGELFF. DNA of the CDR3: TGTGCCAGTAAAGAGGACCTGGGAGGCGGGGAGCTGTTTTTT.